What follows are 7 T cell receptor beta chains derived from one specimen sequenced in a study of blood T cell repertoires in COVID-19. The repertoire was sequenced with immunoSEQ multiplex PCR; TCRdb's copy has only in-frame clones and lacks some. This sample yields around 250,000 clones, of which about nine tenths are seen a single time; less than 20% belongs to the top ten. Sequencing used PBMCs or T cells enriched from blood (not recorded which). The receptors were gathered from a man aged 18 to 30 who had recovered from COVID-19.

CDR3 DNA: TGTGCCAGTACCGGACAGGGATTGTATTCTTCCCTCCACTTT. It yields the protein CASTGQGLYSSLHF. The chain joins TRBV19 to TRBJ1-6; the match to TRBD1 covers 8 bases. Germline loops: CDR1 LNHDA, CDR2 SQIVND (reference sequence). With V trimmed by 7 bases and J by 14 bases, 13 bases remained unmatched. The CDR3 runs to 14 residues.

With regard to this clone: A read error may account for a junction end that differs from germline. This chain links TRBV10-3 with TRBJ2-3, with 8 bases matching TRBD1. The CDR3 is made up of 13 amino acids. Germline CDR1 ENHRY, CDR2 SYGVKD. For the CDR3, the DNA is TGTGCCATCAGTGAGTCCCGGACAGGGAACCATGGTTTT. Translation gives CAISESRTGNHGF.

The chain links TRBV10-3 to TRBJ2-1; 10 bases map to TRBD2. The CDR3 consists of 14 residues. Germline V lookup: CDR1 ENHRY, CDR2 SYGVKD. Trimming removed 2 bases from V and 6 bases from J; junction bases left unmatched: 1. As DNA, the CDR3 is TGTGCCATCAGTGAGGTAGCGGGGGGCAATGAGCAGTTCTTC. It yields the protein CAISEVAGGNEQFF.

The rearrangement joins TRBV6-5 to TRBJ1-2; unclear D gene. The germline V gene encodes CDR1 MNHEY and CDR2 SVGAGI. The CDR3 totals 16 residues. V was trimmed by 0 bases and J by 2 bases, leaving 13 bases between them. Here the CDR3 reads CASSYSRRVGNYGYTF. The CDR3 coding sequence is TGTGCCAGCAGTTACTCGAGGAGGGTTGGGAACTATGGCTACACCTTC.

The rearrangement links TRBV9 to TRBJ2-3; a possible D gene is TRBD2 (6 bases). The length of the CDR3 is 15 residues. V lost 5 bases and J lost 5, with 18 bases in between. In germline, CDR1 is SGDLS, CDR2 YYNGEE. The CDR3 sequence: CASSPDGGGIDTQYF. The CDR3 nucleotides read TGTGCCAGCAGTCCAGATGGGGGAGGTATAGATACGCAGTATTTT. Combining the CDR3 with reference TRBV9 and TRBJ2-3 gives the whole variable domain DSGVTQTPKHLITATGQRVTLRCSPRSGDLSVYWYQQSLDQGLQFLIQYYNGEERAKGNILERFSAQQFPDLHSELNLSSLELGDSALYFCASSPDGGGIDTQYFGPGTRLTVL.

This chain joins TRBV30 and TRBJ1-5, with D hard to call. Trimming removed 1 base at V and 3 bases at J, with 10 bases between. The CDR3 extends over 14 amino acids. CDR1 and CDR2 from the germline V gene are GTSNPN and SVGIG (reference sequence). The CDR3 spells CAWSDNSLNQPQHF. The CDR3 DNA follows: TGTGCCTGGAGTGACAACAGCCTCAATCAGCCCCAGCATTTT.

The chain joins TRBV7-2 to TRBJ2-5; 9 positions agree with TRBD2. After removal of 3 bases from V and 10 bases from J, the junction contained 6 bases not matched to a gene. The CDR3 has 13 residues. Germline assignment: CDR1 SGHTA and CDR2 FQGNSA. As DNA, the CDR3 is TGTGCCAGCAGCTTTAGCGGGAGTGTTGGCCAGTACTTC. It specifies CASSFSGSVGQYF.